This TCR beta chain appears in the sequencing data of a study of cytomegalovirus exposure and HLA in healthy donors. Study overall: It was reported in a later analysis that the 100 to 150 validation repertoires used the same platform as the approximately 670 first-cohort repertoires. General study results and limits: In the roughly 120 validation repertoires, a later analysis found that first-cohort TCR clusters tended to co-occur. The investigators catalogued some 150 TCR beta chains as cytomegalovirus-associated.

The repertoire was sequenced with immunoSEQ multiplex PCR; TCRdb's copy has only in-frame clones and lacks some. The sample consists of fewer than 120,000 clones, approximately 89% of them appearing once. On this clone itself: Its cognate antigen is unknown.

The donors formed part of the approximately 110-subject validation cohort, distinct from the roughly 630-subject first cohort. Trimming removed 4 bases from V and 3 bases from J; junction bases left unmatched: 5. From germline, CDR1 is SGHRS and CDR2 YFSETQ. CDR3 length equals 16 residues. This chain links TRBV5-1 with TRBJ1-6; 9 bases agree with TRBD1. Sequences were obtained from PBMCs. The origin of this receptor is a young woman in good health and CMV-seronegative. Written as DNA, the CDR3 is TGCGCCAGCAGCGTCCGGACAGGGGACTATAATTCACCCCTCCACTTT. This translates into CASSVRTGDYNSPLHF.